This TCR beta chain was sequenced for a study of cytomegalovirus exposure and HLA in healthy donors. Trimming at V came to 2 bases and at J to 1 base, leaving 6 bases not matched to a gene. The germline gives CDR1 MNHEY, CDR2 SVGAGI. This CDR3 contains 16 residues. Primers: 60 Vbeta forward and 13 Jbeta reverse. Generated by immunoSEQ multiplex PCR, the TCRdb table keeps only in-frame clones and is missing some. The table shows 90,000 to 120,000 clones, with roughly 75% occurring only once. The sequenced material came from PBMCs. This clonotype was obtained from a woman aged 18-30 years in good health and CMV-seropositive. V usage is TRBV6-5 and J usage is TRBJ1-1, with 8 bases lining up with TRBD1. The DNA for the CDR3 is TGTGCCAGCAGTTACCCTCGGACAGGGAGGAACACTGAAGCTTTCTTT. Residues: CASSYPRTGRNTEAFF.